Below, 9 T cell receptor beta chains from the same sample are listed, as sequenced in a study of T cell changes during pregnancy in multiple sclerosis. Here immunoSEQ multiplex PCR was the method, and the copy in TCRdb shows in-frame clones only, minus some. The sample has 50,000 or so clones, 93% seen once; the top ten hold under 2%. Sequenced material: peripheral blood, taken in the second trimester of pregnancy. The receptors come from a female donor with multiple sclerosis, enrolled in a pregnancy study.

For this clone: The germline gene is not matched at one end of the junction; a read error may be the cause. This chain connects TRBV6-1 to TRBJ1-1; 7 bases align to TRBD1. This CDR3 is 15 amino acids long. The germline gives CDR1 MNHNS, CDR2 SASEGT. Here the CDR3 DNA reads TGTGCCAGCAGTGAAGTTAGGGGACAGACCCCTGACGCTTTCTTT. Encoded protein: CASSEVRGQTPDAFF.

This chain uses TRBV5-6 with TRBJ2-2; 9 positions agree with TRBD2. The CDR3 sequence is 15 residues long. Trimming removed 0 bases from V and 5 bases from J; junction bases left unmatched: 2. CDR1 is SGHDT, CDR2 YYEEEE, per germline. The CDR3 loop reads CASSLGLAGTGELFF. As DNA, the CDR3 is TGTGCCAGCAGCTTGGGCCTAGCGGGAACCGGGGAGCTGTTTTTT.

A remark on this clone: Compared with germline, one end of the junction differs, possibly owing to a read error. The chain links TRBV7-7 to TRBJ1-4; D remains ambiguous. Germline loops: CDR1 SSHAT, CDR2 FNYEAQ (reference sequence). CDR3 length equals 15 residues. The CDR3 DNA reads TGTGCTAGCAGCTACCTCATCGAGGCTAATGAAAAACTGTTTTTT. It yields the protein CASSYLIEANEKLFF.

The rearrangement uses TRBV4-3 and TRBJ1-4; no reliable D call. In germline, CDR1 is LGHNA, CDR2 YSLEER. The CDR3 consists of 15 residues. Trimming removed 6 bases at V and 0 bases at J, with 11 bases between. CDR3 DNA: TGCGCCAGCAGTCCAGACTGGGCAACTAATGAAAAACTGTTTTTT. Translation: CASSPDWATNEKLFF.

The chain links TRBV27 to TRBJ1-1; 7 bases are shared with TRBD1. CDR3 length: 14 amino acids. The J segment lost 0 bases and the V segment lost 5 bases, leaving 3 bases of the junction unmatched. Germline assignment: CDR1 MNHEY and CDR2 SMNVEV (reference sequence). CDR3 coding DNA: TGTGCCAGCAGTCCAGGGGGAGTGAACACTGAAGCTTTCTTT. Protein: CASSPGGVNTEAFF.

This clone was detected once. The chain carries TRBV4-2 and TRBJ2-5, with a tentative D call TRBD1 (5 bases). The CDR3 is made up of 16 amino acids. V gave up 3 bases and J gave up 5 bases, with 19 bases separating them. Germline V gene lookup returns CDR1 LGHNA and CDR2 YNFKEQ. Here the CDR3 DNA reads TGTGCCAGCAGCCAGACTCTTGGGGCTAGATGGGAGACCCAGTACTTC. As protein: CASSQTLGARWETQYF.

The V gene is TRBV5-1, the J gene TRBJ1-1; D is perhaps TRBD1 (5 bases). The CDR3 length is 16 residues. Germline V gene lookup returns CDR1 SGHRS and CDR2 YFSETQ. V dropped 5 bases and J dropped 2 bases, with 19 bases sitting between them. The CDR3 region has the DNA TGCGCCAGCAGTTTCGACTCGGGGGTGCCCAACACTGAAGCTTTCTTT. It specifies CASSFDSGVPNTEAFF.

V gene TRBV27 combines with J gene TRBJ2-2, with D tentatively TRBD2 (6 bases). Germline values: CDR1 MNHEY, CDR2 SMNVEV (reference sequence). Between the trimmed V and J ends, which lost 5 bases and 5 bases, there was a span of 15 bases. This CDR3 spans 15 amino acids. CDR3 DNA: TGTGCCAGCAGTGGCGGGCTAGCGTGGACCGGGGAGCTGTTTTTT. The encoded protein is CASSGGLAWTGELFF.

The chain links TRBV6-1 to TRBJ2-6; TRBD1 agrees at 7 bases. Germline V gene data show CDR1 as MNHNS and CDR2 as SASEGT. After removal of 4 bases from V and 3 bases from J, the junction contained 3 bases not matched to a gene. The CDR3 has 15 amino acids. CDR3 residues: CASSGTGDGANVLTF. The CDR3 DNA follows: TGTGCCAGCAGTGGAACAGGGGATGGGGCCAACGTCCTGACTTTC.